The present TCR beta chain was sequenced within a study of spatial heterogeneity in lung cancer. Study as a whole: Tumor regions showed TCR transcript counts that correlated strongly with a T cell module score from matched bulk RNA-seq. TCR and UMI combinations that were unique each appeared, on average, more than ten times in raw reads. Study-wide results and caveats: The study found that expanded intratumoral alpha and beta TCR counts tracked tumor mutation counts.

This clonotype was recorded many times. Its target is unknown. In TCRdb, the 5' RACE reads were re-called with MiXCR into one record per CDR3 protein. The data show about 14,000 distinct CDR3 sequences, with about 4% seen just once and under 10% held by the top ten. Documented time point: sample taken at primary tumor resection. The donor population consisted of approximately 79 patients with untreated, early-stage non-small cell lung cancer. The CDR3 has 12 residues. Germline CDR1 and CDR2: KGHDR and SFDVKD. The V and J ends lost 4 bases and 9 bases respectively, with 9 bases between them. The starting material was lung tumor tissue, obtained at surgery. The chain couples TRBV24-1 to TRBJ1-5; D remains unclear. This clonotype was sampled from a male donor with early-stage non-small cell lung cancer. This CDR3 reads CATSETVGPQHF. As DNA, the CDR3 is TGTGCCACCAGTGAAACAGTCGGGCCCCAGCATTTT.